Shown below are 29 T cell receptor beta chains from a single sample sequenced in a study of cytomegalovirus exposure and HLA in healthy donors. Both 60 Vbeta primers and 13 Jbeta primers went into the PCR. The table came from immunoSEQ multiplex PCR; TCRdb's copy has only in-frame clones and leaves some out. The sample lists 65,000 to 75,000 clones; roughly two thirds were seen once. Sequencing input: PBMCs. These receptors came from a woman between 25 and 40 years old in good health and CMV-seronegative.

This rearrangement joins TRBV2 to TRBJ2-1; 7 positions match TRBD1. CDR1 and CDR2 (germline): SNHLY, FYNNEI. Trimming took 8 bases from V and 4 from J; bases not matched to a gene: 2. The CDR3 extends over 12 amino acids. CDR3 sequence (DNA): TGTGCCAGCGGACAGGAATACAATGAGCAGTTCTTC. Translation gives CASGQEYNEQFF.

This rearrangement joins TRBV27 to TRBJ2-3; 12 nucleotides line up with TRBD2. The V gene end was trimmed by 4 bases and the J gene end by 6 bases; junction bases not matched to a gene: 8. The CDR3 is made up of 16 amino acids. Germline-derived CDR1 and CDR2 are MNHEY and SMNVEV (reference sequence). Written as DNA, the CDR3 is TGTGCCAGCAGTTCTCCCCTAGCGGGGGGGGAGGATACGCAGTATTTT. Protein product: CASSSPLAGGEDTQYF.

The table lists this clone with a count of one. The identical CDR3 is also encoded by other nucleotide sequences in the sample. The chain employs TRBV11-3 and TRBJ2-4, with TRBD1 as a possible D gene (5 bases). Per germline, CDR1 SGHNT and CDR2 YENEEA. V lost 6 bases to trimming and J lost 6 bases, with 18 bases between them. The length of the CDR3 is 15 residues. The CDR3 spells CASSGAAKVGNIQYF. The CDR3 coding sequence is TGTGCCAGCAGTGGGGCTGCGAAGGTGGGAAACATTCAGTACTTC. The full variable domain, with the rest looked up from reference TRBV11-3 and TRBJ2-4, is EAGVVQSPRYKIIEKKQPVAFWCNPISGHNTLYWYLQNLGQGPELLIRYENEEAVDDSQLPKDRFSAERLKGVDSTLKIQPAELGDSAVYLCASSGAAKVGNIQYFGAGTRLSVL.

The chain carries TRBV7-9 and TRBJ2-3, with D tentatively TRBD1 (5 bases). Germline V gene lookup returns CDR1 SEHNR and CDR2 FQNEAQ (reference sequence). V was cut by 3 bases and J by 2 bases, with 9 bases left in between. The CDR3 sequence is 14 residues long. Written as DNA, the CDR3 is TGTGCCAGCAGCTTCACAGGAAACACAGATACGCAGTATTTT. This sequence encodes CASSFTGNTDTQYF.

CDR3 nucleotides: TGTGCCAGCAGCCTATACGGGACAGACACTGAAGCTTTCTTT. Translation: CASSLYGTDTEAFF. The chain joins TRBV11-2 to TRBJ1-1; 7 bases are shared with TRBD1. After removal of 5 bases from V and 3 bases from J, the junction contained 6 bases not matched to a gene. Germline V gives CDR1 SGHAT, CDR2 FQNNGV. CDR3 size: 14 residues.

The V call is TRBV4-3, the J call TRBJ2-5; tentatively, D is TRBD2 (7 bases). Per germline, CDR1 LGHNA and CDR2 YSLEER. CDR3 length: 14 residues. V was trimmed by 1 base and J by 8 bases, leaving 14 bases between them. CDR3 sequence reads: CASSQVVGGRTQYF. The CDR3 nucleotides are TGCGCCAGCAGCCAAGTTGTGGGGGGGCGAACCCAGTACTTC.

This clone occurred a few times. CDR3 sequence (DNA): TGTGCCAGCAGCCAACAGGGGATAGATGGCTACACCTTC. Translating it yields CASSQQGIDGYTF. The chain carries TRBV7-9 and TRBJ1-2; 7 bases are a match to TRBD1. Trimming removed 5 bases from V and 6 bases from J; junction bases left unmatched: 6. Germline CDR1 reads SEHNR; CDR2 reads FQNEAQ (reference sequence). The CDR3 totals 13 residues.

The genes are TRBV6-6 and TRBJ1-1; tentative D call: TRBD1 (5 bases). CDR1 is MNHNY and CDR2 is SVGAGI in the germline V gene (reference sequence). V was clipped by 1 base and J by 8 bases, with 14 bases between them. CDR3 length equals 14 residues. CDR3 amino acids: CASSYFAGLGEAFF. The CDR3 region has the DNA TGTGCCAGCAGTTACTTTGCAGGGTTAGGGGAAGCTTTCTTT.

The chain combines TRBV5-1 with TRBJ2-7; D is perhaps TRBD2 (7 bases). This CDR3 is 17 amino acids long. V was clipped by 4 bases and J by 0 bases, with 20 bases between them. Germline values: CDR1 SGHRS, CDR2 YFSETQ. The CDR3 spells CASSPLDGGPSSYEQYF. DNA of the CDR3: TGCGCCAGCAGCCCCCTAGACGGGGGGCCTAGCTCCTACGAGCAGTACTTC.

CDR3 coding DNA: TGTGCCAGCAGCTTTTTTAGCGACGCGGATAGCACAGATACGCAGTATTTT. The encoded protein is CASSFFSDADSTDTQYF. The chain uses TRBV11-2 and TRBJ2-3; possible D gene TRBD2, 5 bases. Germline-derived CDR1 and CDR2 are SGHAT and FQNNGV. This CDR3 has 17 amino acids. Trimming removed 3 bases at V and 0 bases at J, with 16 bases between.

The J gene is TRBJ2-4, the V gene TRBV4-3; perhaps TRBD1 as D (5 bases). The CDR3 sequence is 20 residues long. The V end was cut by 2 bases, the J end by 0 bases, with 23 bases between. CDR1 and CDR2 from the germline V gene are LGHNA and YSLEER. The CDR3 coding sequence is TGCGCCAGCAGCCAACCCCCCGGCAGGGTGAGGTCGGTAGCCAAAAACATTCAGTACTTC. Its protein product is CASSQPPGRVRSVAKNIQYF.

The chain combines TRBV2 with TRBJ1-5, with 7 bases fitting TRBD1. Trimming removed 1 base from V and 1 base from J; junction bases left unmatched: 1. Germline V gives CDR1 SNHLY, CDR2 FYNNEI. The CDR3 length is 15 residues. The CDR3 loop is CASSEVRGSNQPQHF. The CDR3, as DNA: TGTGCCAGCAGTGAAGTCAGGGGGAGCAATCAGCCCCAGCATTTT. The entire variable domain, with the rest obtained from reference TRBV2 and TRBJ1-5, is as follows: EPEVTQTPSHQVTQMGQEVILRCVPISNHLYFYWYRQILGQKVEFLVSFYNNEISEKSEIFDDQFSVERPDGSNFTLKIRSTKLEDSAMYFCASSEVRGSNQPQHFGDGTRLSIL.

This chain links TRBV10-3 with TRBJ2-7; maybe TRBD1 (6 bases). The CDR3 totals 15 residues. The V and J ends lost 1 base and 1 base respectively, with 11 bases between them. Germline V gives CDR1 ENHRY, CDR2 SYGVKD. CDR3 region: CAISEFYGQSYEQYF. The CDR3 DNA reads TGTGCCATCAGTGAGTTTTACGGACAGTCCTACGAGCAGTACTTC.

This clone was observed once. The DNA for the CDR3 is TGTGCCAGCAGTGCCGACAGGGCGGTGACTGAAGCTTTCTTT. It yields the protein CASSADRAVTEAFF. This sequence joins TRBV2 and TRBJ1-1; TRBD1 agrees at 7 bases. CDR3 length: 14 residues. CDR1 is SNHLY and CDR2 is FYNNEI in the germline V gene. V lost 4 bases to trimming and J lost 5 bases; unmatched junction nucleotides: 7.

In this sample, this clone turned up once. The chain employs TRBV5-1 and TRBJ2-1, with 10 positions matching TRBD2. Germline V CDR1 and CDR2: SGHRS, YFSETQ. The CDR3 totals 16 residues. V gave up 4 bases and J gave up 7 bases; unmatched junction bases: 11. This CDR3 is CASSRLAGEGSNEQFF. In DNA, the CDR3 is TGCGCCAGCAGCAGGCTAGCGGGGGAGGGGTCGAATGAGCAGTTCTTC.

V is TRBV14 and J is TRBJ1-1, with a possible D match to TRBD1 (6 bases). Trimming cost V 2 bases and J 9 bases, with 10 bases left between them. Germline CDR1 is SGHDN and CDR2 is FVKESK. The CDR3 spans 12 residues. The CDR3 coding sequence is TGTGCCAGCAGCCAAATTGGGGGCAAAGCTTTCTTT. Protein: CASSQIGGKAFF.

This chain uses TRBV6-5 with TRBJ1-1; D unclear. Germline values: CDR1 MNHEY, CDR2 SVGAGI. Trimming left V 8 bases short and J 1 base short, with 8 bases between. The CDR3 contains 12 residues. In DNA form, the CDR3 reads TGTGCCAGCTCCAGACAGAACACTGAAGCTTTCTTT. This encodes CASSRQNTEAFF.

This clone was observed a handful of times. The gene calls are TRBV5-4 and TRBJ1-4, with D unclear. V dropped 0 bases and J dropped 6 bases, with 9 bases sitting between them. The length of the CDR3 is 14 residues. CDR1 is SGHNT and CDR2 is YYREEE in the germline V gene (reference sequence). CDR3 protein: CASSLAGLDEKLFF. The CDR3 bases are TGTGCCAGCAGCTTGGCGGGTTTGGATGAAAAACTGTTTTTT.

The genes are TRBV6-5 and TRBJ2-7; no definite D call. The V gene lost 2 bases and the J gene lost 4 bases, with 9 bases spanning the gap. Germline assignment: CDR1 MNHEY and CDR2 SVGAGI. This CDR3 region has 13 residues. CDR3 residues: CASSYTPIYEQYF. The CDR3 coding sequence is TGTGCCAGCAGTTACACGCCTATATACGAGCAGTACTTC.

The chain recombines TRBV7-8 with TRBJ1-2; perhaps TRBD1 as D (6 bases). The CDR3 runs to 12 residues. The germline CDR1 and CDR2 sequences are SGHVS and FQNEAQ. Trimming pared 5 bases from V and 6 bases from J, leaving 10 bases between. This CDR3 reads CASSPDRHGYTF. CDR3 nucleotides: TGTGCCAGCAGCCCAGACAGGCATGGCTACACCTTC.

This clone was seen a handful of times. This chain joins TRBV5-1 and TRBJ2-1; 8 bases match TRBD1. Trimming cost V 0 bases and J 4 bases; bases outside gene matches: 3. The length of the CDR3 is 15 residues. Germline loops: CDR1 SGHRS, CDR2 YFSETQ. The CDR3 spells CASSLEQGGYNEQFF. The DNA of the CDR3 is TGCGCCAGCAGCTTGGAACAGGGGGGTTACAATGAGCAGTTCTTC.

This clone showed up just a few times. The V gene is TRBV9, the J gene TRBJ1-3; D possibly corresponds to TRBD1 (6 bases). Trimming stripped 0 bases from V and 0 bases from J, with 7 bases between. The V gene's germline CDR1 is SGDLS and CDR2 YYNGEE. CDR3 length: 15 amino acids. The CDR3 here is CASSVGGGSGNTIYF. CDR3 DNA sequence: TGTGCCAGCAGCGTAGGAGGGGGCTCTGGAAACACCATATATTTT.

As regards this clone: One end of the junction varies from germline; a read error may be responsible. The chain is built from TRBV5-6 and TRBJ2-7; maybe TRBD1 (6 bases). The CDR3 consists of 15 residues. Germline CDR1 reads SGHDT; CDR2 reads YYEEEE. CDR3 coding DNA: TGCGCCAGCAGCCAAGAAGCAGGGGCGTTCTACGAGCAGTACTTC. Translating it yields CASSQEAGAFYEQYF.

This chain links TRBV6-5 with TRBJ2-7; D is perhaps TRBD1 (5 bases). V lost 6 bases and J lost 1, with 10 bases in between. The CDR3 loop spans 13 amino acids. Germline lookup yields CDR1 MNHEY and CDR2 SVGAGI. The CDR3 protein is CASSPGSSYEQYF. DNA for the CDR3: TGTGCCAGCAGCCCAGGGTCATCCTACGAGCAGTACTTC.

The chain couples TRBV6-1 to TRBJ1-6, with D tentatively TRBD1 (5 bases). Trimming pared 1 base from V and 10 bases from J, leaving 17 bases between. This CDR3 comprises 16 residues. Germline V CDR1 and CDR2: MNHNS, SASEGT. DNA of the CDR3: TGTGCCAGCAGTGAAGAGAGGACAATTATTAGGTCACCCCTCCACTTT. Protein product: CASSEERTIIRSPLHF.

In the case of this clone: The junction differs from germline at one of its ends, possibly a read error. The chain employs TRBV5-6 and TRBJ2-2, with D perhaps matching TRBD1 (6 bases). In germline, CDR1 is SGHDT, CDR2 YYEEEE. The CDR3 length is 15 residues. The CDR3 is CAGSQMGQNTGELFF. The CDR3 DNA is TGTGCCGGCAGCCAGATGGGACAGAACACCGGGGAGCTGTTTTTT. The whole variable domain, remainder taken from reference TRBV5-6 and TRBJ2-2, is DAGVTQSPTHLIKTRGQQVTLRCSPKSGHDTVSWYQQALGQGPQFIFQYYEEEERQRGNFPDRFSGHQFPNYSSELNVNALLLGDSALYLCAGSQMGQNTGELFFGEGSRLTVL.

The chain joins TRBV6-5 to TRBJ2-7; 8 bases line up with TRBD1. After removal of 5 bases from V and 3 bases from J, the junction contained 9 bases not matched to a gene. CDR3 length: 15 residues. Germline V gene lookup returns CDR1 MNHEY and CDR2 SVGAGI. The CDR3 is CASSGRTGYGYEQYF. For the CDR3, the DNA is TGTGCCAGCAGTGGAAGGACAGGGTACGGCTACGAGCAGTACTTC.

The chain carries TRBV20-1 and TRBJ1-6, with D possibly being TRBD1 (6 bases). Germline V gives CDR1 DFQATT, CDR2 SNEGSKA (reference sequence). V gave up 7 bases and J gave up 9 bases, with 10 bases separating them. This CDR3 contains 11 residues. CDR3 in amino acids: CSEGVFSPLHF. The CDR3 nucleotides read TGCAGTGAGGGGGTATTTTCACCCCTCCACTTT.

The chain is built from TRBV28 and TRBJ1-4; 12 bases line up with TRBD1. V lost 3 bases, J lost 7 bases, and 9 bases stayed unmatched. CDR1 is MDHEN and CDR2 is SYDVKM in the germline V gene. The CDR3 extends over 17 amino acids. CDR3 DNA sequence: TGTGCCAGCAGTTTGGGGGACAGGGGGCGCTGGGTTGAAAAACTGTTTTTT. It yields the protein CASSLGDRGRWVEKLFF.